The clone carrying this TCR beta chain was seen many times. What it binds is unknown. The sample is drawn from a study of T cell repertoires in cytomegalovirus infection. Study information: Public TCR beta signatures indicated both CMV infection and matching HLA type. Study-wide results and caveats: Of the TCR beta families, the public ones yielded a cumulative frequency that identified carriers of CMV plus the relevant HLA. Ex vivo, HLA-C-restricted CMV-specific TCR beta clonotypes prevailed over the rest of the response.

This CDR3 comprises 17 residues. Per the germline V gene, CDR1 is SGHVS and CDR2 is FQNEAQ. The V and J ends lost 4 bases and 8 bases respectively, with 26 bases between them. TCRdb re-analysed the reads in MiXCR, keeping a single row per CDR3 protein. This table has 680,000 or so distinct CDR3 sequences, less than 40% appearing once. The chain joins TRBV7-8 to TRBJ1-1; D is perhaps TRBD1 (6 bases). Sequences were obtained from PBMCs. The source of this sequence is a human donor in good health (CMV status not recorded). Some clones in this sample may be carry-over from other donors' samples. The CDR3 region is CASSYRRREGDVVEAFF. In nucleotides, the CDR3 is TGTGCCAGCAGCTACCGTCGAAGGGAGGGGGACGTCGTGGAAGCTTTCTTT.